This T cell receptor beta chain emerged from a study of shared clonotypes between healthy human individuals. Study in general: The plates for each donor numbered three CD4 naive, three CD4 memory, two CD8 naive and one CD8 memory. Study-wide results and limits: Unshared clonotypes carried lower generation probabilities than those common to all four donors.

Genomic DNA (from each subset) was split evenly across several immunoSEQ plates. Measured with immunoSEQ multiplex PCR; TCRdb has only the in-frame clones, and not every one. The sample carries around 1,000,000 clones, approximately 77% recorded once. Notes on this clone: The antigen is not known.

The CDR3 is 15 residues long. The ends lost 6 bases at V and 0 bases at J; junction bases unmatched: 2. Germline CDR1 reads MDHEN; CDR2 reads SYDVKM. Sequencing was done on a sample of memory CD4+ T cells from PBMCs. Subset in this sample: CD45RA-negative fraction. This receptor was taken from a man between 18 and 35 years old in good health. Some clones in this sample may be carry-over from other donors' samples. The J gene is TRBJ1-4, the V gene TRBV28; 9 bases are shared with TRBD1. CDR3 residues: CASRTGGTTNEKLFF. CDR3 nucleotide sequence: TGTGCCAGCAGAACAGGGGGCACAACTAATGAAAAACTGTTTTTT.